This T cell receptor beta chain derives from a study of T cells in localized non-small cell lung cancer. Study conclusions and caveats: Appearance in adjacent lung was seen for a median about 59 of the top 100 tumor clones. Multi-region tumor sequencing was not done, so intratumor heterogeneity could not be excluded. Peak T cell clonality was found in uninvolved adjacent lung, exceeding tumor.

About this clone itself: Its matching antigen is unknown.

The CDR3 is 15 residues long. The junction had 6 bases not matched to a gene; V was cut back by 9 bases and J by 0 bases. Germline CDR1 and CDR2: ENHRY and SYGVKD. Sequencing was performed with immunoSEQ multiplex PCR; in TCRdb, only in-frame clones are kept and a portion is missing. This sample yields roughly 89,000 clones, of which under 95% are seen a single time; 4.1% belongs to the top ten. The sequencing used PBMCs, collected before any cancer treatment. This sequence joins TRBV10-3 and TRBJ2-2, with 8 positions matching TRBD1. The sequence came from a woman aged 35-70 years with stage II squamous cell lung carcinoma. The CDR3 protein is CAIGPGGPNTGELFF. The CDR3, as DNA: TGTGCCATTGGGCCAGGGGGCCCGAACACCGGGGAGCTGTTTTTT.